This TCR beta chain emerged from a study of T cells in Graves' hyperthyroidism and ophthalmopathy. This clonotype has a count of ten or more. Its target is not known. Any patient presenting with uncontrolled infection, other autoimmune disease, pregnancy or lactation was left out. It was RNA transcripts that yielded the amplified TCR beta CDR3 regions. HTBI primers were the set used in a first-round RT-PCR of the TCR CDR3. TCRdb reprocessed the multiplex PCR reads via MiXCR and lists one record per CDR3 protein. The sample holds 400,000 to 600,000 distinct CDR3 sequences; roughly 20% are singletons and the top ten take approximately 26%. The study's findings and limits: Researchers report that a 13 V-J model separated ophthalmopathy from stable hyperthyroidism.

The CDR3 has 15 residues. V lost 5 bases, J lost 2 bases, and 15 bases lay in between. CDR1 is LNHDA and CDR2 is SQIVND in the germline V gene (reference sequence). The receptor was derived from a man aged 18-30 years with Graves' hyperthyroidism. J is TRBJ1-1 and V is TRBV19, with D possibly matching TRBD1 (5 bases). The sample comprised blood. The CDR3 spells CASSPRGGLNTEAFF. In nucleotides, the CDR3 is TGTGCCAGTAGTCCTCGGGGGGGACTCAACACTGAAGCTTTCTTT.